The entry below gives a single TCR beta chain sequence along with its context. The antigen is not known. This table comes from immunoSEQ multiplex PCR, and its TCRdb copy is limited to in-frame clones, with some not included. This table has some 130,000 clones, 75% to 90% appearing once. The data are from a study of T cell responses to AZD1222 COVID-19 vaccine. Study results and limitations: The reported proportion of spike-specific TCRs targeting unmutated variant regions was nearly half.

The germline V and J ends were trimmed by 1 base and 7 bases, with 11 bases remaining between them. Germline assignment: CDR1 LGHDT and CDR2 YNNKEL (reference sequence). CDR3 length: 14 amino acids. The chain has TRBV3-1 (or the pseudogene TRBV3-2) and TRBJ1-5; D is unresolved. Specimen: peripheral blood, collected on day 0 of AZD1222 vaccination. This sequence originates from an adult in good health. The CDR3 region is CASSQGSGKQPQHF. CDR3 DNA: TGTGCCAGCAGCCAAGGATCGGGTAAACAGCCCCAGCATTTT.